Below are 8 T cell receptor beta chains sequenced from a single sample in a study of T cell repertoires in cytomegalovirus infection. TCRdb independently ran MiXCR on the reads; one entry per CDR3 protein. This sample has roughly 920,000 distinct CDR3 sequences, with approximately 31% found just once. Antigen specificity for these receptors is unknown. The material was cultured CD8+ T cells from PBMCs, obtained from culture after CMV antigen stimulation. The receptors derive from a human donor in good health (CMV status not recorded). Some clones in this sample may be carry-over from other donors' samples.

This clonotype has more than one count but fewer than ten. This sequence joins TRBV6-5 and TRBJ2-7; TRBD1 is a possible D gene (6 bases). This CDR3 comprises 13 residues. Germline CDR1 reads MNHEY; CDR2 reads SVGAGI. The ends were cut back, 10 bases at V and 3 bases at J, with 16 bases in the middle. CDR3 nucleotides: TGTGCCATCTCGGACAGCCCTCTCTACGAGCAGTACTTC. It codes for CAISDSPLYEQYF.

This clonotype was found a few times. CDR3 in amino acids: CASSRGQIYGYTF. DNA for the CDR3: TGTGCCAGCAGCCGTGGACAAATCTATGGCTACACCTTC. This chain connects TRBV27 to TRBJ1-2, with D perhaps matching TRBD1 (5 bases). The germline V gene has CDR1 MNHEY and CDR2 SMNVEV (reference sequence). The V end was cut by 6 bases, the J end by 4 bases, with 12 bases between. This CDR3 contains 13 residues.

There are a few counts of this clonotype. The chain combines TRBV25-1 with TRBJ1-4; TRBD1 aligns across 8 bases. J gave up 5 bases and V 4 bases, and 9 bases lay outside the gene matches. Looked up from germline, CDR1 is MGHDK and CDR2 is SYGVNS. The CDR3 covers 16 residues. DNA for the CDR3: TGTGCCAGCAGTGGCCTTGGGTGGGACAGGAATGAAAAACTGTTTTTT. Encoded protein: CASSGLGWDRNEKLFF. The variable domain in full, completed from reference TRBV25-1 and TRBJ1-4, reads EADIYQTPRYLVIGTGKKITLECSQTMGHDKMYWYQQDPGMELHLIHYSYGVNSTEKGDLSSESTVSRIRTEHFPLTLESARPSHTSQYLCASSGLGWDRNEKLFFGSGTQLSVL.

Regarding this clonotype: A much larger clone differs by one base, so this may be a read error. The V and J genes are TRBV6-1 and TRBJ1-5; D gene ambiguous. Germline CDR1 and CDR2: MNHNS and SASEGT. With 6 bases removed from V and 1 base from J, the gap between germline ends came to 19 bases. This CDR3 comprises 17 residues. CDR3 sequence: CASRPRSPSVSNQPQHF. For the CDR3, the DNA is TGTGCCAGCAGACCCCGCAGTCCGTCAGTAAGCAATCAGCCCCAGCATTTT.

This rearrangement joins TRBV10-3 to TRBJ2-7; D perhaps matches TRBD1 (5 bases). CDR1 is ENHRY and CDR2 is SYGVKD in the germline V gene. V was shortened by 3 bases and J by 2 bases, with 11 bases between the two germline ends. The CDR3 sequence is 14 residues long. CDR3: CAISDLDSPYEQYV. CDR3 in DNA: TGTGCCATCAGTGACCTCGACAGTCCCTACGAGCAGTACGTC.

J is TRBJ1-4 and V is TRBV6-5; D call uncertain. Trimming took 4 bases from V and 4 from J, leaving 22 bases between them. The CDR3 covers 18 residues. Germline CDR1 and CDR2: MNHEY and SVGAGI. CDR3 loop: CASSFGIPMGGDNEKLFF. The CDR3 region has the DNA TGTGCCAGCAGTTTCGGGATCCCTATGGGCGGAGATAATGAAAAACTGTTTTTT.

This chain links TRBV20-1 with TRBJ2-7, with no clear D. The CDR3 is 13 amino acids. Germline values: CDR1 DFQATT, CDR2 SNEGSKA (reference sequence). The V end lost 3 bases, the J end lost 2 bases, and 11 bases lay between the germline ends. The CDR3 DNA is TGCAGTGCTAGCTCTAGAGGAGCCTACGAGCAGTACTTC. It encodes CSASSRGAYEQYF.

As for this clonotype: A read error may produce the germline difference seen at one junction end. V is TRBV19 and J is TRBJ2-1; D is unresolved. The CDR3 extends over 13 amino acids. Germline CDR1 and CDR2: LNHDA and SQIVND (reference sequence). CDR3 nucleotide sequence: TGTGTCAGTACCAAATCCAGGCTAAATGAGCAGTTCTTC. Its protein product is CVSTKSRLNEQFF.